This paragraph reports one T cell receptor (beta chain). Isolated RNA was reverse transcribed into cDNA used as the sequencing template. Some clones are missing from TCRdb's copy, which holds only in-frame ones; the method was immunoSEQ multiplex PCR. The sample carries more than 90,000 clones, 55% to 65% recorded once. V was shortened by 3 bases and J by 1 base, with 6 bases between the two germline ends. The germline V gene encodes CDR1 SNHLY and CDR2 FYNNEI. This CDR3 has 13 amino acids. These data are taken from a study of CD8+ T cells in alopecia areata. This chain links TRBV2 with TRBJ1-1; TRBD1 might be the D (5 bases). The sequence derives from a human donor in good health. What was sequenced was CD4+ T cells sorted from blood. CDR3 DNA sequence: TGTGCCAGCAGTGACCAGGGGAACACTGAAGCTTTCTTT. This translates into CASSDQGNTEAFF. Combining the CDR3 with reference TRBV2 and TRBJ1-1 gives the whole variable domain EPEVTQTPSHQVTQMGQEVILRCVPISNHLYFYWYRQILGQKVEFLVSFYNNEISEKSEIFDDQFSVERPDGSNFTLKIRSTKLEDSAMYFCASSDQGNTEAFFGQGTRLTVV.